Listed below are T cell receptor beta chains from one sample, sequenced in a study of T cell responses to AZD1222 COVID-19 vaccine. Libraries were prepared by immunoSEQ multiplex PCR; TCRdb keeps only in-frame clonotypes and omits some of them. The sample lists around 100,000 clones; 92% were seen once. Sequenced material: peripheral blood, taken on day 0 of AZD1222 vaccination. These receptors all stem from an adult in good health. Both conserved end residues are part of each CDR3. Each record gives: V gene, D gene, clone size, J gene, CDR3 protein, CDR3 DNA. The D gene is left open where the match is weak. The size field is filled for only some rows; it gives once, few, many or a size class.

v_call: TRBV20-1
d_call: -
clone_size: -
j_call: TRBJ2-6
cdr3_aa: CSASSGEPSGANVLTF
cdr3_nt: TGCAGTGCTAGTTCAGGGGAGCCCTCTGGGGCCAACGTCCTGACTTTC

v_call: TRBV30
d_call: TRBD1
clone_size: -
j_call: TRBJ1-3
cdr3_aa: CAWSVQGTGNTIYF
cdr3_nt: TGTGCCTGGAGTGTACAAGGGACAGGGAACACCATATATTTT

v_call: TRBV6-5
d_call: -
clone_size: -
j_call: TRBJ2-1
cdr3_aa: CASSSLGGKVYEQFF
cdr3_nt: TGTGCCAGCAGTTCCCTGGGCGGGAAGGTCTATGAGCAGTTCTTC

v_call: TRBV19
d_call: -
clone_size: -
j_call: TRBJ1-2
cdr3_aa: CASGRGSSYGYTF
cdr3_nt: TGTGCCAGTGGGAGGGGTTCCTCCTATGGCTACACCTTC

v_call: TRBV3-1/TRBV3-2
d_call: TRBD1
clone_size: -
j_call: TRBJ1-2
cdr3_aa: CASRQQGAMGWGYTF
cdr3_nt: TGTGCCAGCAGGCAACAGGGGGCGATGGGCTGGGGCTACACCTTC

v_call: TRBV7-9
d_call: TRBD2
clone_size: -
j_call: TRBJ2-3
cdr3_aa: CASSLGLAGVGDTQYF
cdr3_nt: TGTGCCAGCAGCTTAGGTCTAGCGGGAGTTGGAGATACGCAGTATTTT

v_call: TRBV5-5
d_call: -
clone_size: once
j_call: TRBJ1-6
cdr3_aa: CASSLDKPHSPLHF
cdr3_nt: TGTGCCAGCAGCCTGGACAAACCTCATTCACCCCTCCACTTT

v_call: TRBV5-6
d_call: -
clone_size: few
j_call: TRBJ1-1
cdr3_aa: CASSLVQAEAFF
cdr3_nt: TGTGCCAGCAGCCTAGTGCAGGCTGAAGCTTTCTTT

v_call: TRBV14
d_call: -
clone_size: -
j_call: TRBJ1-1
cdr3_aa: CASSHSGEVGAFF
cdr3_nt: TGTGCCAGCAGCCATTCAGGGGAGGTCGGAGCTTTCTTT

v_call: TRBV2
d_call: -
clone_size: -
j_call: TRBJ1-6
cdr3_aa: CASSPPDRTSPLHF
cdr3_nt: TGTGCCAGCAGTCCACCGGACAGAACTTCACCCCTCCACTTT

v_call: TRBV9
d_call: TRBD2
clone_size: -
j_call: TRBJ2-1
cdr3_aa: CASSPPAGSSYNEQFF
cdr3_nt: TGTGCCAGCAGCCCTCCAGCGGGGAGCTCCTACAATGAGCAGTTCTTC

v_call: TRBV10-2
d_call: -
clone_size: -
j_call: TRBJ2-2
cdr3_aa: CASRGAAPNTGELFF
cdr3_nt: TGCGCCAGCAGGGGCGCGGCCCCGAACACCGGGGAGCTGTTTTTT

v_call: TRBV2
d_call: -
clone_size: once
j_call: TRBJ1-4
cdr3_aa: CASSERQGTNEKLFF
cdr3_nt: TGTGCCAGCAGTGAACGGCAAGGGACTAATGAAAAACTGTTTTTT

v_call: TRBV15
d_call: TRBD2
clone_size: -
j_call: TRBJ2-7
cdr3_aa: CATSREGTSGIYEQYF
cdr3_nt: TGTGCCACCAGCAGAGAGGGGACTAGCGGGATTTACGAGCAGTACTTC

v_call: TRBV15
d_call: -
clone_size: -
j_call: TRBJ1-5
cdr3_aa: CATSEEGNQPQHF
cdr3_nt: TGTGCCACCAGCGAGGAGGGGAACCAGCCCCAGCATTTT

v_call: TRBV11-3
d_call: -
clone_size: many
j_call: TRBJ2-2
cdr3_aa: CASSRGGRELFF
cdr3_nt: TGTGCCAGCAGCCGAGGTGGTCGGGAGCTGTTTTTT

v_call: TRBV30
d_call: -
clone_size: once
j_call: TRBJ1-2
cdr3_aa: CAWSGGEGYGYTF
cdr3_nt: TGTGCCTGGAGTGGAGGGGAGGGCTATGGCTACACCTTC

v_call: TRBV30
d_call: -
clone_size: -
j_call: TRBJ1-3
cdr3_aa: CAWTTGLRNTIYF
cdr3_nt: TGTGCCTGGACAACGGGGCTAAGAAACACCATATATTTT

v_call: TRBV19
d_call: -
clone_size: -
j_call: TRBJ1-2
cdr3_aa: CASSSFEGGHGYTF
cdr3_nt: TGTGCCAGTAGTAGTTTCGAAGGAGGGCATGGCTACACCTTC

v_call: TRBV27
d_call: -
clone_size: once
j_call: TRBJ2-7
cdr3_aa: CASSTLHEVASYEQYF
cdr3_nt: TGTGCCAGCAGTACCCTCCATGAGGTAGCCTCCTACGAGCAGTACTTC

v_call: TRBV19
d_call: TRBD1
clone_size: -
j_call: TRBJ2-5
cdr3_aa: CASSIPGQGVETQYF
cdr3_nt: TGTGCCAGTAGTATCCCGGGACAGGGAGTAGAGACCCAGTACTTC

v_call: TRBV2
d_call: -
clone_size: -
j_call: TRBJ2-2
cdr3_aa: CATTGGANTGELFF
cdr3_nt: TGTGCCACCACGGGCGGAGCGAACACCGGGGAGCTGTTTTTT

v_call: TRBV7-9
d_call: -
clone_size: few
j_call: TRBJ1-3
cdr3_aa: CASSLDSGNTIYF
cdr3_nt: TGTGCCAGCAGCTTAGACTCTGGAAACACCATATATTTT

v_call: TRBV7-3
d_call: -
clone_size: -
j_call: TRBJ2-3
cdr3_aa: CASSLYPLGTDTQYF
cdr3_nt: TGTGCCAGCAGCTTATACCCCCTTGGCACAGATACGCAGTATTTT

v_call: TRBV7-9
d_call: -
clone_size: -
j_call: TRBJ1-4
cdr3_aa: CASSLGSGGEKLFF
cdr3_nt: TGTGCCAGCAGCTTAGGGTCAGGCGGGGAAAAACTGTTTTTT

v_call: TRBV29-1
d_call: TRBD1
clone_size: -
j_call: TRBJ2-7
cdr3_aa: CSFLLDRGYEQYF
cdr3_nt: TGCAGCTTCTTATTGGACAGGGGATACGAGCAGTACTTC

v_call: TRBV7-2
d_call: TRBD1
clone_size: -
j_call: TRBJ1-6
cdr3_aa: CASSSPGQSSYNSPLHF
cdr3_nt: TGTGCCAGCAGCTCCCCGGGACAGAGCTCCTATAATTCACCCCTCCACTTT